A selection of T cell receptor beta chains follows, all from one sample in a study of T-cell reconstitution after alpha-beta-depleted transplantation in children. MiXCR was run by TCRdb on the PCR reads, yielding one entry per CDR3 protein. The data hold some 220,000 distinct CDR3 sequences, with roughly 11% observed a single time. The sequenced sample was PBMCs, obtained before TCRalphabeta/CD19-depleted stem cell transplant. The receptors here all came from a child less than two years old with acute myeloid leukemia, due to receive a stem cell transplant. The conserved cysteine and the conserved F or W are not part of the CDR3 here. Fields, in order: V gene, J gene, clone size, CDR3 protein. Clone size is given for some rows only: seen once, a few or many times, or a class if the clone is expanded.

v_gene: TRBV27; j_gene: TRBJ2-3; abundance: many; CDR3aa: ASRGSGRALDTQY
v_gene: TRBV12-3/TRBV12-4; j_gene: TRBJ2-7; abundance: many; CDR3aa: ASGRQGSTYEQY
v_gene: TRBV20-1; j_gene: TRBJ2-1; abundance: many; CDR3aa: SAKGSEQF
v_gene: TRBV12-3/TRBV12-4; j_gene: TRBJ2-7; abundance: many; CDR3aa: ASSPGDTYEQY
v_gene: TRBV20-1; j_gene: TRBJ2-1; abundance: many; CDR3aa: SASVLAGGFYNEQF
v_gene: TRBV10-3; j_gene: TRBJ2-7; abundance: few; CDR3aa: AISPGTGTGRYEQY
v_gene: TRBV3-1; j_gene: TRBJ2-7; abundance: many; CDR3aa: ASSQRDRAGEQY
v_gene: TRBV6-1; j_gene: TRBJ1-2; abundance: many; CDR3aa: ASSPGTTNYGYT
v_gene: TRBV3-1; j_gene: TRBJ2-3; abundance: many; CDR3aa: ASSPHYPTSVTDTQY
v_gene: TRBV7-9; j_gene: TRBJ2-7; abundance: many; CDR3aa: ASSPVGYRNSYEQY
v_gene: TRBV13; j_gene: TRBJ2-5; abundance: once; CDR3aa: ASSIRTRRETQY
v_gene: TRBV28; j_gene: TRBJ2-3; abundance: many; CDR3aa: ASRGLHSTDTQY
v_gene: TRBV28; j_gene: TRBJ2-4; abundance: many; CDR3aa: ASSLSAGGDIQY
v_gene: TRBV5-1; j_gene: TRBJ1-2; abundance: many; CDR3aa: ASSSETGRGYT
v_gene: TRBV20-1; j_gene: TRBJ1-1; abundance: many; CDR3aa: SAAEGSTEAF
v_gene: TRBV5-1; j_gene: TRBJ2-2; abundance: many; CDR3aa: ASRAKEVNTGELF
v_gene: TRBV12-3/TRBV12-4; j_gene: TRBJ1-5; abundance: many; CDR3aa: ASSYGAGGFNQPQH
v_gene: TRBV7-2; j_gene: TRBJ1-2; abundance: few; CDR3aa: ASSAPGTLYGYT
v_gene: TRBV11-2; j_gene: TRBJ2-3; abundance: many; CDR3aa: ASSFGSDGTDTQY
v_gene: TRBV29-1; j_gene: TRBJ2-3; abundance: many; CDR3aa: SVEEGEILTDTQY
v_gene: TRBV28; j_gene: TRBJ2-5; abundance: many; CDR3aa: ASSRFGTQY
v_gene: TRBV27; j_gene: TRBJ2-1; abundance: many; CDR3aa: ASSPQGAYNEQF
v_gene: TRBV5-1; j_gene: TRBJ2-5; abundance: many; CDR3aa: ASSPGGPGETQY
v_gene: TRBV12-3/TRBV12-4; j_gene: TRBJ2-7; abundance: many; CDR3aa: ASSRQTYYEQY
v_gene: TRBV9; j_gene: TRBJ2-1; abundance: many; CDR3aa: ASSVATASGRGGFYNEQF
v_gene: TRBV20-1; j_gene: TRBJ1-2; abundance: many; CDR3aa: SARITGAPNYGYT
v_gene: TRBV3-1; j_gene: TRBJ2-7; abundance: many; CDR3aa: ASSQEYEQY
v_gene: TRBV20-1; j_gene: TRBJ1-1; abundance: many; CDR3aa: SARDRTGQAF
v_gene: TRBV29-1; j_gene: TRBJ2-3; abundance: many; CDR3aa: SARAGETDTQY
v_gene: TRBV4-1; j_gene: TRBJ2-4; abundance: many; CDR3aa: ASSQELMAADIQY
v_gene: TRBV10-3; j_gene: TRBJ2-7; abundance: many; CDR3aa: AISEDPGPEQY
v_gene: TRBV7-2; j_gene: TRBJ2-1; abundance: many; CDR3aa: ASSFPLQGRSYNEQF
v_gene: TRBV6-5; j_gene: TRBJ2-1; abundance: many; CDR3aa: ASSLGGSPYNEQF
v_gene: TRBV20-1; j_gene: TRBJ1-2; abundance: many; CDR3aa: SARDPRGPSGYT
v_gene: TRBV5-1; j_gene: TRBJ2-1; abundance: many; CDR3aa: ASSLEGGDEQF
v_gene: TRBV10-3; j_gene: TRBJ2-6; abundance: .; CDR3aa: AISVTGANVLT
v_gene: TRBV5-1; j_gene: TRBJ2-2; abundance: many; CDR3aa: ASEAGTGITGELF
v_gene: TRBV7-2; j_gene: TRBJ2-7; abundance: .; CDR3aa: ASSGGYGTYEQY
v_gene: TRBV28; j_gene: TRBJ2-7; abundance: many; CDR3aa: ASSLWPGNSYEQY
v_gene: TRBV5-6; j_gene: TRBJ1-1; abundance: many; CDR3aa: ASSLGQGILNTEAF
v_gene: TRBV11-3; j_gene: TRBJ2-3; abundance: few; CDR3aa: ASRLGGRIPLTDTQY
v_gene: TRBV29-1; j_gene: TRBJ1-1; abundance: many; CDR3aa: SVEGQLGMNTEAF
v_gene: TRBV19; j_gene: TRBJ2-1; abundance: .; CDR3aa: ASSTPTRSSYNEQF
v_gene: TRBV5-4; j_gene: TRBJ2-2; abundance: .; CDR3aa: ASSLGYGGELF
v_gene: TRBV7-2; j_gene: TRBJ2-5; abundance: .; CDR3aa: ASSFSSGRRETQY
v_gene: TRBV24-1; j_gene: TRBJ2-5; abundance: .; CDR3aa: ATSTPGQQETQY
v_gene: TRBV29-1; j_gene: TRBJ2-1; abundance: many; CDR3aa: SVEEQTRSSYNEQF
v_gene: TRBV7-9; j_gene: TRBJ2-1; abundance: .; CDR3aa: ASSLDWTGDNEQF
v_gene: TRBV20-1; j_gene: TRBJ2-1; abundance: many; CDR3aa: SARFGLAQYNEQF
v_gene: TRBV12-3/TRBV12-4; j_gene: TRBJ1-2; abundance: many; CDR3aa: ASSFGPAGYT
v_gene: TRBV20-1; j_gene: TRBJ2-2; abundance: many; CDR3aa: SARDPRDFTGELF
v_gene: TRBV20-1; j_gene: TRBJ1-1; abundance: .; CDR3aa: SARDLSGGAEAF
v_gene: TRBV12-3/TRBV12-4; j_gene: TRBJ2-7; abundance: .; CDR3aa: AGSRSSYEQY